This T cell receptor beta chain was observed in a study of blood T cell repertoires in COVID-19 (TCRdb year 2020). Background for the entire study: The collaborator samples originated in the United States, Italy and Spain and spanned the acute and convalescent phases of COVID-19. A de-identified subject ID, COVID-19 status, age in years and sex were almost always included in the sample metadata. Where available, HLA class I and class II types were taken from metadata supplied by the sample provider and were not determined by assay-based typing. The prospective study material was composed of cDNA or gDNA derived from T cells, B-cell-depleted T cells, or PBMCs. The dataset comprised deeply sampled blood TCRbeta repertoires from subjects exposed to, actively infected with, or recovered from COVID-19. Samples were obtained from the ongoing ImmuneRACE study (first 160 participants) and from over 1,000 subjects provided by 6 global collaborators. A freely available public database, intended as a resource for researchers studying the immune response to SARS-CoV-2, is where the repertoires were released. Study-wide findings and limitations: The quantity of clinical and demographic metadata differed by source and by participant and was supplied without curation.

The immunoSEQ Assay, a bias-controlled multiplex PCR, was used to amplify TCRbeta CDR3 regions from genomic DNA. The authors' pipeline ran thus. Within the assay, amplification of reference gene primers was used to estimate how many nucleated cells each sample contained. Sequence reads were collapsed and filtered to measure the absolute abundance of every unique TCRbeta CDR3 rearrangement. Productive Simpson clonality was computed per sample as the square root of Simpson's diversity index over productive rearrangements. The source is immuneACCESS, and TCRdb retained only in-frame sequences with V and J called. Part of the clones is not carried over; for the studies checked, unresolved V genes explain less than half of this, and the remainder is unexplained. Clone size and V and J calls were adopted from that table, with D and trimming inferred from the DNA. Here the sample has a few hundred thousand clones; roughly 85% occur a single time. Clones ranked in the top ten supply roughly 9.6% of the sample.

Turning to this clone: There is no known antigen for this receptor. No per-base quality is available; no much larger clone lies one base away.

Whole blood was collected in K2EDTA tubes by collaborating institutions according to the institutions' own protocols. For TCRbeta analysis, collaborators shipped samples in one of three forms: frozen whole blood, isolated PBMCs, or DNA extracted from either of those sample types. From the cysteine up to the phenylalanine, the CDR3 has a length of 16 residues. The CDR3 DNA has 48 bases and is translated from base 1. Via the germline V gene, CDR1 is MDHEN and CDR2 SYDVKM. The V end loses 4 bases and the J end loses 8 bases, and a stretch of 20 bases separates them. The V and J segments used are TRBV28 and TRBJ1-4; the D segment cannot be called with confidence. The TCR was taken from a woman in her 70s with acute or convalescent COVID-19. What was sequenced was peripheral blood. The DNA sequence is as follows: TGTGCCAGCAGTTCCCCCCACCACGATCTTGCGGAAAAACTGTTTTTT. It encodes CASSSPHHDLAEKLFF.